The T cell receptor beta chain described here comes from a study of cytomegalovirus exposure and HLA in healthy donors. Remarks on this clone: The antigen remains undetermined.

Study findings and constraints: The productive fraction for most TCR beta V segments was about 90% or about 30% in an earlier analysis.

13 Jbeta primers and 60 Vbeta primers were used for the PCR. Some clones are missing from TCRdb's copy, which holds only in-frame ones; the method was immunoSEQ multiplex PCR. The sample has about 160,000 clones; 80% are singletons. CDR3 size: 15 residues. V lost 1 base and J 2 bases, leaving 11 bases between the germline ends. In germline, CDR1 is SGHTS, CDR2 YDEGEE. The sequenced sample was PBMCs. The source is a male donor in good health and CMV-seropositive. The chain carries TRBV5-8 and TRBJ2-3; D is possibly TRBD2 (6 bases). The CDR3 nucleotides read TGTGCCAGCAGCTTGCGCGGGGTAGCCACAGATACGCAGTATTTT. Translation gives CASSLRGVATDTQYF. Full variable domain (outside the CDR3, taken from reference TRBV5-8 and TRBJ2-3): EAGVTQSPTHLIKTRGQQATLRCSPISGHTSVYWYQQALGLGLQFLLWYDEGEERNRGNFPPRFSGRQFPNYSSELNVNALELEDSALYLCASSLRGVATDTQYFGPGTRLTVL.